Below, one T cell receptor (beta chain) is given with its context. The antigen remains unidentified. The sample belongs to a study of OX40 agonist ivuxolimab in advanced cancers. Overall study context: At about 81% male, the cohort had a mean age of 60 years, ranging from roughly 20 to 90. Regarding the study as a whole: Both CD4+ and CD8+ T cell populations in blood had undergone clonal expansion by week 6 at 0.1 to 3.0 mg/kg.

The CDR3 runs to 14 residues. Germline CDR1 and CDR2: MNHEY and SMNVEV (reference sequence). Trimming cost V 2 bases and J 4 bases; bases outside gene matches: 0. Method: immunoSEQ multiplex PCR; TCRdb's copy keeps in-frame clones and lacks some. In the table there are some 76,000 clones, 93% of which are singletons. Here the sequenced sample was CD4+ or CD8+ T cells sorted from blood, taken in a trial of the OX40 agonist ivuxolimab. This sequence joins TRBV27 and TRBJ1-5; 9 nucleotides align to TRBD1. The clonotype was recovered from an adult with an advanced solid tumor such as melanoma, head and neck, liver or kidney cancer. CDR3: CASSLGQGNQPQHF. The CDR3 DNA follows: TGTGCCAGCAGTTTAGGACAGGGGAATCAGCCCCAGCATTTT.